This is a list of T cell receptor beta chains from one sample in a study of cytomegalovirus exposure and HLA in healthy donors. Assay: immunoSEQ multiplex PCR; the TCRdb copy retains only in-frame clones and omits some. The sample contains 150,000 or so clones, about 68% of which appear only once. The sample taken for sequencing was PBMCs. All receptors come from a man aged 30-40 years in good health and CMV-seronegative. Both conserved end residues are part of each CDR3. D genes are given only for firm matches. A row's size may be missing; if present it is once, few, many or a size class.

V	D	size	J	DNA	CDR3
TRBV6-1	TRBD1	-	TRBJ2-2	TGTGCCAGCAGTTCCCGGACAGGGTCGGCCGGGGAGCTGTTTTTT	CASSSRTGSAGELFF
TRBV6-1	TRBD1	-	TRBJ1-1	TGTGCAGGGAGGACAGGGATTTTGAACACTGAAGCTTTCTTT	CAGRTGILNTEAFF
TRBV7-2	-	-	TRBJ1-5	TGTGCCAGCAGCTTAGGGACTGGGGGCAATCAAGGTGCCCAGCATTTT	CASSLGTGGNQGAQHF
TRBV27	TRBD1	-	TRBJ1-4	TGTGCCAGCAGTTTAGTAGGGACAGCCCCGGAGAGCGAAAAACTGTTTTTT	CASSLVGTAPESEKLFF
TRBV27	-	-	TRBJ2-5	TGTGCCAGCAGTATTTGGGGCGGAGAAGAGACCCAGTACTTC	CASSIWGGEETQYF
TRBV2	-	once	TRBJ2-1	TGTGCCAGCAGTGATCCGGGGAAAGAAAACAATGAGCAGTTCTTC	CASSDPGKENNEQFF
TRBV28	TRBD2	-	TRBJ2-1	TGTGCCAGCAGTCCAAGCGGGGGTAACTACAATGAGCAGTTCTTC	CASSPSGGNYNEQFF
TRBV28	TRBD1	-	TRBJ1-2	TGTGCCACCGCATATACAGGGGTGGGCTATGGCTACACCTTC	CATAYTGVGYGYTF
TRBV4-2	-	few	TRBJ1-6	TGTGCCAGCAGCCAAGAACTCTACGTGGATTCACCCCTCCACTTT	CASSQELYVDSPLHF
TRBV6-1	-	-	TRBJ1-3	TGTGCCAGCAGTGACAGGGTAAACACCATATATTTT	CASSDRVNTIYF
TRBV5-5	TRBD1	few	TRBJ1-4	TGTGCCAGCAGCACGAAGACAGGGGGAAATGAAAAACTGTTTTTT	CASSTKTGGNEKLFF
TRBV5-1	-	once	TRBJ2-6	TGCGCCAGCTCTAGAGATTCTGGGGCCAACGTCCTGACTTTC	CASSRDSGANVLTF
TRBV6-5	TRBD1	-	TRBJ2-1	TGTGCCAGCAGTTACTCGGGACAGAAAAACAATGAGCAGTTCTTC	CASSYSGQKNNEQFF
TRBV6-1	TRBD1	-	TRBJ2-7	TGTGCCAGCAGTGAAGCGCTCAGAATACAGGGGGCCAGGTACGAGCAGTACTTC	CASSEALRIQGARYEQYF
TRBV21-1	-	-	TRBJ2-1	TGTGCCAGCAGCAAAAAGGGGCTAGCGGGGCTTAGCTCCTACAATGAGCAGTTCTTC	CASSKKGLAGLSSYNEQFF
TRBV29-1	-	once	TRBJ1-4	TGCAGCGTTTCCAAGACGGGTGACAGTAATGAAAAACTGTTTTTT	CSVSKTGDSNEKLFF
TRBV6-5	-	few	TRBJ1-2	TGTGCCAGCAGTTACGGGGGGAACTATGGCTACACCTTC	CASSYGGNYGYTF
TRBV7-9	TRBD2	-	TRBJ2-3	TGTGCCAGCAGCCCCACGGGGGGGCTCGGTACAGATACGCAGTATTTT	CASSPTGGLGTDTQYF
TRBV6-5	-	-	TRBJ1-2	TGTGCCAGCAGACAGGGTGAGGGCTATGGCTACACCTTC	CASRQGEGYGYTF
TRBV19	TRBD1	-	TRBJ1-4	TGTGCCAGTACAGGGGGCGCAGGAGAAAAACTGTTTTTT	CASTGGAGEKLFF